Detailed here is one T cell receptor beta chain. Clones were sequenced by immunoSEQ multiplex PCR, and TCRdb holds only the in-frame ones, with some missing. The sample holds tens of thousands of clones, 86% seen once. This specimen belongs to a study of blood T cell repertoires in COVID-19. The CDR3 is made up of 15 amino acids. Germline V lookup: CDR1 SGHRS, CDR2 YFSETQ. The V gene lost 0 bases and the J gene lost 2 bases, with 8 bases spanning the gap. The sequence came from a man in his sixties or seventies with acute or convalescent COVID-19. The chain employs TRBV5-1 and TRBJ2-2; no clear D. Sequencing used peripheral blood. CDR3 sequence (DNA): TGCGCCAGCAGCTTGGCGTCGTATAACACCGGGGAGCTGTTTTTT. This translates into CASSLASYNTGELFF. Full variable domain (rest looked up from reference TRBV5-1 and TRBJ2-2): KAGVTQTPRYLIKTRGQQVTLSCSPISGHRSVSWYQQTPGQGLQFLFEYFSETQRNKGNFPGRFSGRQFSNSRSEMNVSTLELGDSALYLCASSLASYNTGELFFGEGSRLTVL.